This T cell receptor beta chain was identified in a study of vaccination and CD4 T cells after COVID-19. Whole-study context: Convalescent donors were composed of six males and four females, of whom two were Hispanic. A median of 101 days (range 35 to 161) separated diagnosis from post-COVID sampling.

Findings and limits, study-wide: 304 of 307 vaccine-specific clones from convalescent patients were spike mono-reactive.

There are 12 residues in the CDR3. From germline, CDR1 is DFQATT and CDR2 SNEGSKA (reference sequence). V was trimmed by 2 bases and J by 7 bases, leaving 11 bases between them. As for this clonotype: Its antigen remains unknown.

The sample's treatment: roughly 11-day PBMC culture with coronavirus spike peptide pools or control peptides (ViraFEST assay). The Oncomine TCR Beta short-read assay sequenced DNA from cultured CD4+ T cells. Each CDR3 protein gets one entry after TCRdb re-called the PCR reads with MiXCR. The sample lists almost 9,500 distinct CDR3 sequences; approximately 47% were seen once. The TCR comes from a human donor who had recovered from COVID-19. The sequencing sample was made of CD4+ T cells from blood, cultured in vitro. The chain is built from TRBV20-1 and TRBJ1-1; D might be TRBD1 (6 bases). The CDR3 loop is CSARPDRNEAFF. In DNA form, the CDR3 reads TGCAGTGCTAGACCGGACAGAAATGAAGCTTTCTTT.